This TCR beta chain was documented in a study of blood T cell repertoires in COVID-19. TCRdb's table, derived via immunoSEQ multiplex PCR, lists solely in-frame clones and lacks some. The data show over 30,000 clones, with more than 70% seen just once and roughly 17% held by the top ten. V gave up 2 bases and J gave up 4 bases, with 3 bases separating them. Germline values: CDR1 SGHTS, CDR2 YDEGEE. The CDR3 runs to 11 residues. The sequence derives from a human donor in a cohort sampled during active COVID-19. This chain connects TRBV5-8 to TRBJ1-1; unclear D gene. Sequences were obtained from peripheral blood. As DNA, the CDR3 is TGTGCCAGCAGCTTCGGCACTGAAGCTTTCTTT. The encoded protein is CASSFGTEAFF.